This is a list of T cell receptor beta chains from one sample in a study of T-cell reconstitution after alpha-beta-depleted transplantation in children. TCRdb redid the calling of the PCR reads with MiXCR, one entry per CDR3 protein. Of 550,000 to 800,000 distinct CDR3 sequences in the sample, under 15% are singletons; the top ten hold roughly 0.84%. This specimen was PBMCs, taken before TCRalphabeta/CD19-depleted stem cell transplant. Source of these receptors: a girl aged 2 to 10 with congenital amegakaryocytic thrombocytopenia, due to receive a stem cell transplant. The CDR3 runs from the conserved cysteine through the conserved F or W. A D gene is named only where the DNA matches it firmly. Not all rows give a size; the values are once, few, many and, for expanded clones, a class.

D gene	clone size	V gene	J gene	CDR3 DNA	CDR3 protein
NA	NA	TRBV12-3/TRBV12-4	TRBJ2-7	TGTGCCAGCAGTTTTCGCATACCCTACGAGCAGTACTTC	CASSFRIPYEQYF
NA	NA	TRBV7-9	TRBJ2-6	TGTGCCAGCCGCCGAGGGGATTACTCTGGGGCCAACGTCCTGACTTTC	CASRRGDYSGANVLTF
TRBD2	many	TRBV10-3	TRBJ2-1	TGTGCCATCAGTGGCATACTAGCGACCAACTCCTACAATGAGCAGTTCTTC	CAISGILATNSYNEQFF
NA	many	TRBV20-1	TRBJ2-5	TGCAGTGCTAGGGGGGAAGAGACCCAGTACTTC	CSARGEETQYF
NA	few	TRBV10-3	TRBJ2-7	TGTGCCATCAGTTTAATGGGTCAGGACGAGCAGTACTTC	CAISLMGQDEQYF
TRBD2	many	TRBV3-1	TRBJ2-1	TGTGCCAGCAGCCGACTAGCGGGGTCCTACAATGAGCAGTTCTTC	CASSRLAGSYNEQFF
NA	NA	TRBV7-9	TRBJ1-6	TGTGCCAGCAGCATCGACAATTCACCCCTCCACTTT	CASSIDNSPLHF
NA	many	TRBV7-8	TRBJ2-3	TGTGCCAGCAGCTTACCCGTCGGGTCGGGGGCAGATACGCAGTATTTT	CASSLPVGSGADTQYF
TRBD2	NA	TRBV5-1	TRBJ2-2	TGCGCCAGCAACCGGGTAGCGGGAGTCACCGGGGAGCTGTTTTTT	CASNRVAGVTGELFF
TRBD2	many	TRBV29-1	TRBJ2-2	TGCAGCGTTGGCTTAGCGGGAGGGTCCGGGGAGCTGTTTTTT	CSVGLAGGSGELFF
NA	NA	TRBV5-1	TRBJ2-3	TGCGCCAGCTGCCTCCTCGGCACAGATACGCAGTATTTT	CASCLLGTDTQYF
NA	NA	TRBV12-3/TRBV12-4	TRBJ2-6	TGTGCCAGCAGTTCCAGGTTCTCTGGGGCCAACGTCCTGACTTTC	CASSSRFSGANVLTF
NA	few	TRBV7-9	TRBJ1-6	TGTGCCAGCAGCTTAGGACAGGTCCCAAATTCACCCCTCCACTTT	CASSLGQVPNSPLHF
NA	few	TRBV20-1	TRBJ1-2	TGCAGTGCAGCGACAGCGGCTAACTATGGCTACACCTTC	CSAATAANYGYTF
NA	many	TRBV20-1	TRBJ2-1	TGCAGCCCTCTTTGGTCCTACAATGAGCAGTTCTTC	CSPLWSYNEQFF
TRBD2	many	TRBV5-1	TRBJ2-1	TGCGCCAGTAATAGCGGGACGGTATCCTACAATGAGCAGTTCTTC	CASNSGTVSYNEQFF
TRBD2	few	TRBV19	TRBJ2-7	TGTGCCAGTAGGGCCATAGCGGGATCTTCCTACGAGCAGTACTTC	CASRAIAGSSYEQYF
NA	few	TRBV7-3	TRBJ2-7	TGTGCCAGCAGCTTAACGGGCGGGGTCCGTCATTGGGAGCAGTACTTC	CASSLTGGVRHWEQYF
NA	few	TRBV11-1	TRBJ1-4	TGTGCCAGCAGCCCCTCACAGGCGCAGAAGGGCTATAATGAAAAACTGTTTTTT	CASSPSQAQKGYNEKLFF
NA	few	TRBV2	TRBJ1-2	TGTGCCAGCAGGGAGACAGCAGATTATGGCTACACCTTC	CASRETADYGYTF
NA	many	TRBV5-1	TRBJ1-2	TGCGCCAGCAGCCGGTACAGGAAGGATTATGGCTACACCTTC	CASSRYRKDYGYTF
NA	few	TRBV7-9	TRBJ2-3	TGTGCCAGCAGCTCCAACGTGAGCACAGATACGCAGTATTTT	CASSSNVSTDTQYF
NA	many	TRBV29-1	TRBJ2-1	TGCAGCGGTCGGGGGCCATCACCCTACAATGAGCAGTTCTTC	CSGRGPSPYNEQFF
NA	many	TRBV10-3	TRBJ1-2	TGTGCCATCAGTGAGTCGGAGACAGTCTATGGCTACACCTTC	CAISESETVYGYTF
TRBD2	NA	TRBV29-1	TRBJ2-3	TGCAGCGCCCGGACTAGCGGGAGTTCAACAGATACGCAGTATTTT	CSARTSGSSTDTQYF
TRBD1	few	TRBV5-1	TRBJ1-5	TGCGCCAGCAGCTTGGGACAGGGGTGGAATCAGCCCCAGCATTTT	CASSLGQGWNQPQHF
NA	few	TRBV15	TRBJ2-1	TGTGCCACCAGCAGAGACACAGGGAACCGTAATGAGCAGTTCTTC	CATSRDTGNRNEQFF
TRBD1	NA	TRBV5-5	TRBJ1-5	TGTGCCAGCAGCAGATCAGGGGGTGAGAATCAGCCCCAGCATTTT	CASSRSGGENQPQHF
NA	few	TRBV7-6	TRBJ2-1	TGTGCCAGCAGTAGAGGATATGAGCAGTTCTTC	CASSRGYEQFF
TRBD1	many	TRBV10-2	TRBJ1-1	TGCGCCAGCAGGGACAGGGCCACTGAAGCTTTCTTT	CASRDRATEAFF
NA	NA	TRBV4-1	TRBJ2-2	TGCGCCAGCAGCCAACACTCCGGGGCTAACACCGGGGAGCTGTTTTTT	CASSQHSGANTGELFF
NA	NA	TRBV5-1	TRBJ2-7	TGCGCCAGCAGCTTGGCGCGGGCTAATCTGAACGAGCAGTACTTC	CASSLARANLNEQYF
NA	NA	TRBV3-1	TRBJ2-3	TGTGCCAGCAGCAACCTACAGGGCGGCACAGATACGCAGTATTTT	CASSNLQGGTDTQYF
NA	many	TRBV5-6	TRBJ2-3	TGTGCCAGCAGCTGGGGGGTCGGTGGCCGCACAGATACGCAGTATTTT	CASSWGVGGRTDTQYF
NA	many	TRBV29-1	TRBJ2-1	TGCAGCGTTGAGGCAGGAGGGATGGGATACAATGAGCAGTTCTTC	CSVEAGGMGYNEQFF
NA	NA	TRBV28	TRBJ2-5	TGTGCCAGCATAGGGGGGGGTCAAGAGACCCAGTACTTC	CASIGGGQETQYF
NA	NA	TRBV4-1	TRBJ2-5	TGCGCCAGCAGCCAAGATAGGGCCCGGAGGCAAGAGACCCAGTACTTC	CASSQDRARRQETQYF
NA	NA	TRBV20-1	TRBJ2-7	TGCAGTGCTAGCGCCCTCCTTGGGAACGAGCAGTACTTC	CSASALLGNEQYF
NA	NA	TRBV7-2	TRBJ1-2	TGTGCCAGCAGCTTAGTCCCTGATGGAGGAGGCTACACCTTC	CASSLVPDGGGYTF
TRBD1	many	TRBV5-1	TRBJ2-7	TGCGCCAGCAGCCCAGGGACAGGGCGATACGAGCAGTACTTC	CASSPGTGRYEQYF
NA	few	TRBV6-2/TRBV6-3	TRBJ2-3	TGTGCCAGCATGGACCGGAGACCAGGGTCCACAGATACGCAGTATTTT	CASMDRRPGSTDTQYF
NA	many	TRBV29-1	TRBJ2-2	TGCAGCGTTATTATCGCGTCGGACGTTTCGGAGCTGTTTTTT	CSVIIASDVSELFF
TRBD1	few	TRBV10-3	TRBJ1-6	TGTGCCATCAGTGAGCCGGGGGGGACAGGGAGATCACCCCTCCACTTT	CAISEPGGTGRSPLHF
NA	many	TRBV12-3/TRBV12-4	TRBJ1-5	TGTGCCAGCAGGCGAGGGGTTTCAAGCAATCAGCCCCAGCATTTT	CASRRGVSSNQPQHF
TRBD2	few	TRBV27	TRBJ2-7	TGTGCCAGCAGTTTATCGAGGCTAGCGGGAGGGCCAGGATACGAGCAGTACTTC	CASSLSRLAGGPGYEQYF
NA	few	TRBV12-3/TRBV12-4	TRBJ2-7	TGTGCCAGCAGTTTAGCCAGCGGGTTAGCCTACGAGCAGTACTTC	CASSLASGLAYEQYF
NA	NA	TRBV12-3/TRBV12-4	TRBJ2-7	TGTGCCAGCAGTCTCAGGAGGGGGGCCACCCCCGGAGAGCAGTACTTC	CASSLRRGATPGEQYF
NA	NA	TRBV7-6	TRBJ2-7	TGTGCCAGCAGCTTCGGGGCGGACGAGTACGAGCAGTACTTC	CASSFGADEYEQYF
TRBD1	many	TRBV7-2	TRBJ2-7	TGTGCCAGCAGCTCGAGGGGGCAGTCCTACGAGCAGTACTTC	CASSSRGQSYEQYF
NA	NA	TRBV12-3/TRBV12-4	TRBJ2-3	TGTACCAGCAGTTACGGCCCTATACGGGGGACTAGCACAGATACGCAGTATTTT	CTSSYGPIRGTSTDTQYF
NA	many	TRBV7-9	TRBJ2-7	TGTGCCAGCAGCCTCTCCAGGGAGCAGTACTTC	CASSLSREQYF
NA	few	TRBV28	TRBJ2-5	TGTGCCAGCACCGACGGGGGCCAAGAGACCCAGTACTTC	CASTDGGQETQYF